This T cell receptor (beta chain) was found in a study of blood T cell repertoires in COVID-19. Study as a whole: Sample material is recorded as cDNA or gDNA derived from T cells, B-cell-depleted T cells, or PBMCs.

Seattle-derived patients entered the study during active infection and were followed longitudinally. This clone was detected many times. Original processing methods: Estimated nucleated cell counts came from reference gene primer amplification. Data came from immunoSEQ multiplex PCR; TCRdb stores just in-frame clones and leaves some out. V and J calls and clone size are as listed in that table; D and trimming were resolved from the DNA. The sample records 100,000 to 150,000 clones, about 85% being singletons. The V gene's germline CDR1 is SNHLY and CDR2 FYNNEI. The CDR3 loop spans 13 amino acids. Trimming took off 1 base at V and 7 bases at J, with 10 bases between the two ends.

The TCR comes from an elderly woman with COVID-19, enrolled during active disease. The chain couples TRBV2 to TRBJ1-2, with no clear D. The sequenced sample was peripheral blood. The CDR3 nucleotides read TGTGCCAGCAGTGAAGGCAGGTACAGTGGCTACACCTTC. Protein: CASSEGRYSGYTF.